These 14 T cell receptor beta chains were all obtained from the same sample, sequenced in a study of blood T cell repertoires in COVID-19. The assay was immunoSEQ multiplex PCR, and TCRdb's table has in-frame clones only and misses some. Among fewer than 400,000 clones listed, around 85% were seen once. The material sequenced was PBMCs or T cells enriched from blood (not recorded which). These receptors came from a woman aged 25 to 39 who had been exposed to COVID-19.

The chain carries TRBV18 and TRBJ1-1; perhaps TRBD1 as D (5 bases). Germline V gene lookup returns CDR1 KGHSH and CDR2 LQKENI. The CDR3 covers 17 residues. Trimming removed 4 bases at V and 4 bases at J, with 22 bases between. Written as DNA, the CDR3 is TGTGCCAGCTCACAAACAGGAGGGGTACATGTGCGCACTGAAGCTTTCTTT. Encoded protein: CASSQTGGVHVRTEAFF. Drawing the rest from reference TRBV18 and TRBJ1-1, the complete variable domain is NAGVMQNPRHLVRRRGQEARLRCSPMKGHSHVYWYRQLPEEGLKFMVYLQKENIIDESGMPKERFSAEFPKEGPSILRIQQVVRGDSAAYFCASSQTGGVHVRTEAFFGQGTRLTVV.

V and J are TRBV18 and TRBJ2-1; TRBD2 agrees at 7 bases. This CDR3 is 16 amino acids long. V lost 2 bases and J lost 8; bases outside the gene matches: 12. The V gene's germline CDR1 is KGHSH and CDR2 LQKENI. The CDR3 DNA reads as TGTGCCAGCTCACCAGGTCCCAGCGGGAAAATCTATGAGCAGTTCTTC. This sequence encodes CASSPGPSGKIYEQFF.

V usage is TRBV27 and J usage is TRBJ2-6; 11 bases are shared with TRBD1. The V gene end was trimmed by 8 bases and the J gene end by 11 bases; junction bases not matched to a gene: 8. The germline V gene has CDR1 MNHEY and CDR2 SMNVEV (reference sequence). This CDR3 comprises 14 residues. CDR3 protein: CASREPGQGDVLTF. CDR3 nucleotides: TGTGCCAGCCGAGAACCGGGACAGGGGGACGTCCTGACTTTC.

The rearrangement joins TRBV5-6 to TRBJ2-7, with D possibly TRBD2 on 5 matching bases. Trimming took off 0 bases at V and 0 bases at J, with 7 bases between the two ends. This CDR3 contains 14 residues. Germline V gene sequence: CDR1 SGHDT, CDR2 YYEEEE. CDR3: CASSLAGSSYEQYF. The CDR3 nucleotides read TGTGCCAGCAGCTTGGCGGGGAGCTCCTACGAGCAGTACTTC.

J is TRBJ2-4 and V is TRBV11-1, with 10 bases aligning to TRBD1. Per germline, CDR1 SGHAT and CDR2 FQDESV (reference sequence). This CDR3 contains 14 residues. V lost 5 bases to trimming and J lost 5 bases; unmatched junction nucleotides: 3. CDR3 region: CASSIGTGENIQYF. In DNA form, the CDR3 reads TGTGCCAGCAGCATCGGGACAGGGGAAAACATTCAGTACTTC.

The rearrangement joins TRBV10-3 to TRBJ1-5, with TRBD1 matching 7 bases. The CDR3 contains 14 residues. Germline loops: CDR1 ENHRY, CDR2 SYGVKD. J lost 6 bases, V lost 5 bases, and 7 bases had no gene match. CDR3 residues: CAISPGTDIQPQHF. The CDR3 coding sequence is TGTGCCATCAGTCCCGGGACAGACATTCAGCCCCAGCATTTT.

V usage is TRBV5-1 and J usage is TRBJ1-5, with TRBD1 identical over 7 bases. This CDR3 region has 14 residues. After removal of 4 bases from V and 6 bases from J, the junction contained 7 bases not matched to a gene. The germline V gene has CDR1 SGHRS and CDR2 YFSETQ. The CDR3 loop is CASSEGGLGQPQHF. The CDR3 region has the DNA TGCGCCAGCAGCGAAGGGGGCCTCGGTCAGCCCCAGCATTTT.

The V call is TRBV28, the J call TRBJ1-2; D not resolved. The CDR3 has 12 residues. Germline V gene data show CDR1 as MDHEN and CDR2 as SYDVKM. Trimming pared 3 bases from V and 6 bases from J, leaving 8 bases between. CDR3 residues: CASSFLHHGYTF. CDR3 sequence (DNA): TGTGCCAGCAGTTTCTTACATCATGGCTACACCTTC.

This clone was recorded only once. The rearrangement uses TRBV28 and TRBJ1-6; 7 nucleotides match TRBD1. The length of the CDR3 is 14 residues. CDR1 is MDHEN and CDR2 is SYDVKM in the germline V gene. V was clipped by 5 bases and J by 7 bases; unmatched bases: 5. The CDR3 nucleotides read TGTGCCAGCAGTCTGGGACAGTCCAATTCACCCCTCCACTTT. Residues: CASSLGQSNSPLHF.

This clone appeared a few times. The chain combines TRBV9 with TRBJ2-2, with 8 bases that match TRBD1. J lost 6 bases, V lost 3 bases, and 7 bases had no gene match. The CDR3 is 15 amino acids. Germline CDR1 and CDR2: SGDLS and YYNGEE. This chain's CDR3 is CASSGRTGRAGELFF. CDR3 bases: TGTGCCAGCAGCGGACGGACAGGGCGGGCCGGGGAGCTGTTTTTT.

The chain employs TRBV7-2 and TRBJ1-2; 7 nucleotides line up with TRBD1. Germline V lookup: CDR1 SGHTA, CDR2 FQGNSA. The V segment lost 3 bases and the J segment 0 bases; nucleotides outside the gene matches: 7. The CDR3 extends over 16 amino acids. The CDR3 is CASSFSDRRANYGYTF. CDR3 DNA sequence: TGTGCCAGCAGCTTCTCGGACAGGAGAGCTAACTATGGCTACACCTTC.

The chain links TRBV2 to TRBJ2-2; the D gene is possibly TRBD1 (5 bases). The ends were cut back, 6 bases at V and 5 bases at J, with 16 bases in the middle. The CDR3 totals 15 residues. The germline CDR1 and CDR2 sequences are SNHLY and FYNNEI. Here the CDR3 reads CASRPLLQETGELFF. The CDR3 DNA reads TGTGCCAGCAGACCCCTTCTACAGGAGACCGGGGAGCTGTTTTTT.

V and J are TRBV27 and TRBJ1-6; TRBD1 agrees at 7 bases. This CDR3 is 14 amino acids long. The germline V gene encodes CDR1 MNHEY and CDR2 SMNVEV (reference sequence). V lost 6 bases to trimming and J lost 6 bases; unmatched junction nucleotides: 5. The CDR3 loop reads CASRPGGPNSPLHF. The CDR3 DNA follows: TGTGCCAGCAGGCCAGGGGGGCCTAATTCACCCCTCCACTTT.

At least ten counts were recorded for this clone. The chain combines TRBV7-9 with TRBJ2-7; 9 bases agree with TRBD2. Trimming took 0 bases from V and 4 from J; bases not matched to a gene: 13. The germline gives CDR1 SEHNR, CDR2 FQNEAQ (reference sequence). This CDR3 region has 18 residues. The CDR3 DNA reads TGTGCCAGCAGCTTAGCAGACTATTCTAGCGGGAACACTTACGAGCAGTACTTC. It specifies CASSLADYSSGNTYEQYF. Looking up the rest from reference TRBV7-9 and TRBJ2-7 gives the full variable domain: DTGVSQNPRHKITKRGQNVTFRCDPISEHNRLYWYRQTLGQGPEFLTYFQNEAQLEKSRLLSDRFSAERPKGSFSTLEIQRTEQGDSAMYLCASSLADYSSGNTYEQYFGPGTRLTVT.